The rows below give T cell receptor delta chains drawn from one sample of a study of gamma-delta chains in newborns, infants, children. TCRdb re-called the reads with CATT. This sample has 4,500 to 5,000 delta-chain clones, with about 3% found just once. The sequencing sample was made of blood. The receptors shown here come from a child who was a newborn, infant or young child, either healthy, febrile or measles-vaccinated (not recorded which). Each CDR3 is given without its conserved first and last residue. Where a row states a size, it is once, few, many or the class of an expanded clone; other rows omit it.

length	J	size	V	CDR3
13	TRDJ1	-	TRDV3	AFTGGYAHTDKLI
19	TRDJ3	-	TRDV2	ACAVRPRLGESSWDTRQMF
14	TRDJ1	-	TRDV2	ACDVLGDTRDDKLI
15	TRDJ1	-	TRDV2	ACDTGSGVTYTDKLT
16	TRDJ3	large	TRDV2	ACDTVGGYSWDTRQMF
13	TRDJ1	-	TRDV2	ACDSLLGDTDKLI
12	TRDJ2	large	TRDV2	ACDILGDTAQLF
12	TRDJ3	medium-sized	TRDV2	ACDTSWDTRQMF
16	TRDJ3	-	TRDV2	ACDTVLPSSWDTRQMF
18	TRDJ3	-	TRDV2	ACDLLLGDRLSWDTRQMF
13	TRDJ1	-	TRDV2	ACDRLLGDTDKLI
18	TRDJ3	few	TRDV2	ACDTVLGDARSWDTRQMF
15	TRDJ1	-	TRDV1	ALGETLPTPGGFKLI
12	TRDJ1	few	TRDV2	ACDVLGDTDKFI
13	TRDJ1	-	TRDV1	ALGERGHYTDKLI
15	TRDJ2	medium-sized	TRDV2	ACDVLGDTHSTAQLF
13	TRDJ2	few	TRAV29/DV5	AASDRGGLTAQLF
14	TRDJ2	few	TRDV2	ACDTVGDPLTAQLF
15	TRDJ2	medium-sized	TRDV2	ACDRLGDTALTAQLF
18	TRDJ3	few	TRDV2	ACDTVLGDMSSWDTRQMF
17	TRDJ1	few	TRDV1	ALGNRPMGDTLCTDKLI
17	TRDJ3	few	TRDV2	ACDTLGDRTSWGTRQMF
16	TRDJ3	few	TRDV2	ACDKLRDTSWDTRQMF
14	TRDJ2	few	TRDV1	ALGELGMGDTAQLF
17	TRDJ3	few	TRDV2	ACDVLGDPSSWDTRQMF
15	TRDJ1	medium-sized	TRAV29/DV5	AASARNHGGYTDKLI
13	TRDJ1	medium-sized	TRDV2	ACDPLLGDTDKLI
16	TRDJ2	few	TRDV2	ACDALTGGRALTAQLF
16	TRDJ3	few	TRDV2	ACDVTGGYSWDTRQMF
16	TRDJ3	few	TRDV2	ACNPHLGDTWDTRQMF
13	TRDJ2	medium-sized	TRDV2	ACDTLGDTAAQLF
17	TRDJ3	medium-sized	TRDV2	ACDTVGDTRSWDTRQMF
14	TRDJ1	few	TRDV2	ACDILGDSRTDKLI
15	TRDJ1	few	TRDV3	ATHPRSSRYWTDKLI
19	TRDJ1	few	TRDV1	ALGDITSRVLGNFYTDKLI